This entry lists 11 T cell receptor beta chains sequenced from one sample in a study of cytomegalovirus exposure and HLA in healthy donors. The PCR employed 60 Vbeta primers together with 13 Jbeta primers. Produced via immunoSEQ multiplex PCR; TCRdb's table is partial and in-frame only. The sample gives 100,000 to 150,000 clones, roughly 80% of which show up once; 1.2% is in the top ten. The sample was PBMCs. These receptors came from a girl aged 2 to 10 in good health and CMV-seronegative.

V gene TRBV5-6 combines with J gene TRBJ1-2; 8 bases map to TRBD1. V lost 2 bases and J lost 1; bases outside the gene matches: 13. This CDR3 has 18 amino acids. CDR1 and CDR2 from the germline V gene are SGHDT and YYEEEE. CDR3 region: CASSLGGQGFIYNYGYTF. For the CDR3, the DNA is TGTGCCAGCAGCTTAGGTGGACAGGGATTCATTTATAACTATGGCTACACCTTC. The full variable domain, with the rest looked up from reference TRBV5-6 and TRBJ1-2, is DAGVTQSPTHLIKTRGQQVTLRCSPKSGHDTVSWYQQALGQGPQFIFQYYEEEERQRGNFPDRFSGHQFPNYSSELNVNALLLGDSALYLCASSLGGQGFIYNYGYTFGSGTRLTVV.

This clone was detected only a few times. V usage is TRBV5-4 and J usage is TRBJ2-5; D is possibly TRBD2 (5 bases). The length of the CDR3 is 14 residues. Germline V CDR1 and CDR2: SGHNT, YYREEE (reference sequence). V lost 0 bases to trimming and J lost 5 bases, with 11 bases between them. The CDR3 DNA is TGTGCCAGCAGCTTGGGTCTAGCTCAGGAGACCCAGTACTTC. Its protein is CASSLGLAQETQYF.

The CDR3, as DNA: TGTGCCAGCAGTTCGAGGAGGTCGGCTGAGCAGTTCTTC. Translated: CASSSRRSAEQFF. The V gene is TRBV27, the J gene TRBJ2-1; possibly TRBD2 for D (5 bases). Germline CDR1 is MNHEY and CDR2 is SMNVEV (reference sequence). The CDR3 is made up of 13 amino acids. V was trimmed by 4 bases and J by 9 bases, leaving 13 bases between them.

The chain has TRBV19 and TRBJ2-6, with unresolved D. In germline, CDR1 is LNHDA, CDR2 SQIVND (reference sequence). The ends were cut back, 3 bases at V and 0 bases at J, with 9 bases in the middle. CDR3 size: 16 residues. The CDR3 DNA reads TGTGCCAGTAGTATTGTGTCCAGCTCTGGGGCCAACGTCCTGACTTTC. This encodes CASSIVSSSGANVLTF.

The chain employs TRBV19 and TRBJ2-7; the match to TRBD1 covers 7 bases. V shed 5 bases and J 1 base; nucleotides not matched to a gene: 5. This CDR3 has 14 amino acids. The germline gives CDR1 LNHDA, CDR2 SQIVND (reference sequence). The CDR3 DNA is TGTGCCAGTAGTTCTGGGGACAGTTCCTACGAGCAGTACTTC. Translated: CASSSGDSSYEQYF.

This chain links TRBV7-9 with TRBJ2-7; TRBD2 matches 9 bases. After removal of 4 bases from V and 6 bases from J, the junction contained 1 base not matched to a gene. The CDR3 is made up of 12 amino acids. The germline V gene encodes CDR1 SEHNR and CDR2 FQNEAQ (reference sequence). The CDR3 DNA sequence: TGTGCCAGCAGCTCGGGACTAGCCGAGCAGTACTTC. Residues: CASSSGLAEQYF.

Notes on this clone: Other DNA sequences in the sample encode the same CDR3. The chain employs TRBV27 and TRBJ1-6; maybe TRBD1 (6 bases). The CDR3 has 19 residues. V was trimmed by 5 bases and J by 6 bases, leaving 26 bases between them. Germline V lookup: CDR1 MNHEY, CDR2 SMNVEV (reference sequence). This CDR3 reads CASSRYLATITGSNSPLHF. DNA of the CDR3: TGTGCCAGCAGTCGCTACTTAGCCACCATTACAGGGAGTAATTCACCCCTCCACTTT.

This clone has just a few counts. The J gene is TRBJ2-3, the V gene TRBV28, with D perhaps matching TRBD2 (6 bases). Between the trimmed V and J ends, which lost 7 bases and 2 bases, there was a span of 7 bases. The CDR3 consists of 12 residues. CDR1 MDHEN and CDR2 SYDVKM come from the germline V gene. CDR3 loop: CASTRDTDTQYF. DNA of the CDR3: TGTGCCAGCACGCGGGACACAGATACGCAGTATTTT.

This clone has just a few counts. J is TRBJ2-7 and V is TRBV29-1; maybe TRBD2 (5 bases). CDR1 and CDR2 (germline): SQVTM, ANQGSEA. The CDR3 runs to 13 residues. V lost 3 bases to trimming and J lost 0 bases, with 9 bases between them. CDR3 nucleotides: TGCAGCGTTGATTCGGGGAGCTCCTACGAGCAGTACTTC. Translating gives CSVDSGSSYEQYF.

V and J are TRBV18 and TRBJ1-1, with TRBD1 matching over 9 bases. CDR1 KGHSH and CDR2 LQKENI come from the germline V gene. The CDR3 loop spans 17 amino acids. V shed 3 bases and J 4 bases; nucleotides not matched to a gene: 12. This CDR3 is CASSPDFTGGVGTEAFF. Here the CDR3 DNA reads TGTGCCAGCTCACCGGACTTTACAGGGGGCGTAGGCACTGAAGCTTTCTTT. Combining the CDR3 with reference TRBV18 and TRBJ1-1 gives the whole variable domain NAGVMQNPRHLVRRRGQEARLRCSPMKGHSHVYWYRQLPEEGLKFMVYLQKENIIDESGMPKERFSAEFPKEGPSILRIQQVVRGDSAAYFCASSPDFTGGVGTEAFFGQGTRLTVV.

The V and J genes are TRBV2 and TRBJ2-5; weak D call: TRBD2 (8 bases). The CDR3 is 14 amino acids. V lost 9 bases, J lost 3 bases, and 17 bases lay in between. The V gene's germline CDR1 is SNHLY and CDR2 FYNNEI. In DNA, the CDR3 is TGTGCCAGTCAGGGGACAGCGGGAGAAGAGACCCAGTACTTC. It is translated as CASQGTAGEETQYF.